These 8 T cell receptor beta chains originate from one sample sequenced in a study of blood T cell repertoires in COVID-19. Assay used: immunoSEQ multiplex PCR; TCRdb lists only in-frame clones, some missing. Of tens of thousands of clones listed, approximately 89% are singletons. Sequenced sample: peripheral blood. All receptors come from a man in his sixties with acute or convalescent COVID-19.

The CDR3 sequence: CATSRDSGGSYEQYF. The CDR3, as DNA: TGTGCCACCAGCAGAGATTCTGGCGGCTCCTACGAGCAGTACTTC. This sequence joins TRBV15 and TRBJ2-7; D is ambiguous. Germline V CDR1 and CDR2: LNHNV, YYDKDF (reference sequence). This CDR3 has 15 amino acids. V lost 0 bases and J lost 0, with 9 bases in between.

Only a few counts were recorded for this clone. This rearrangement joins TRBV11-3 to TRBJ2-7; 10 bases align to TRBD1. V lost 6 bases to trimming and J lost 3 bases; unmatched junction nucleotides: 8. Germline CDR1 and CDR2: SGHNT and YENEEA. There are 15 residues in the CDR3. The CDR3 region has the DNA TGTGCCAGCAGTTACCGCCGGGACAGGGGCTACGAGCAGTACTTC. This codes for CASSYRRDRGYEQYF. Complete variable domain (other parts from reference TRBV11-3 and TRBJ2-7): EAGVVQSPRYKIIEKKQPVAFWCNPISGHNTLYWYLQNLGQGPELLIRYENEEAVDDSQLPKDRFSAERLKGVDSTLKIQPAELGDSAVYLCASSYRRDRGYEQYFGPGTRLTVT.

The V gene is TRBV5-6, the J gene TRBJ1-1, with D tentatively TRBD1 (5 bases). Germline values: CDR1 SGHDT, CDR2 YYEEEE. V gave up 1 base and J gave up 13 bases, with 17 bases separating them. This CDR3 comprises 13 residues. The CDR3 nucleotides are TGTGCCAGCAGCTTGAGTACGCGGGACGTCGGTTTCTTT. Translation: CASSLSTRDVGFF.

This sequence joins TRBV9 and TRBJ2-1; D is perhaps TRBD1 (5 bases). The CDR3 is 18 amino acids. Trimming pared 0 bases from V and 8 bases from J, leaving 24 bases between. Germline V gene data show CDR1 as SGDLS and CDR2 as YYNGEE. The CDR3 DNA follows: TGTGCCAGCAGCGTAGCGATTTGGCAGGGTGGGGTACGGGATGAGCAGTTCTTC. It encodes CASSVAIWQGGVRDEQFF. Together with reference TRBV9 and TRBJ2-1, the CDR3 gives the full variable domain: DSGVTQTPKHLITATGQRVTLRCSPRSGDLSVYWYQQSLDQGLQFLIQYYNGEERAKGNILERFSAQQFPDLHSELNLSSLELGDSALYFCASSVAIWQGGVRDEQFFGPGTRLTVL.

The V and J genes are TRBV11-3 and TRBJ2-5; D is undetermined. CDR3 size: 16 residues. Trimming took off 2 bases at V and 4 bases at J, with 17 bases between the two ends. Per the germline V gene, CDR1 is SGHNT and CDR2 is YENEEA. DNA for the CDR3: TGTGCCAGCAGCTTATCGACACTGAATCGAAGAGAGACCCAGTACTTC. This sequence encodes CASSLSTLNRRETQYF.

The V call is TRBV6-2 or TRBV6-3, the J call TRBJ2-7; 7 bases match TRBD2. The CDR3 totals 15 residues. Trimming took 4 bases from V and 0 from J; bases not matched to a gene: 6. Germline assignment: CDR1 MNHEY and CDR2 SVGEGT. CDR3 protein: CASSSGTKLSYEQYF. DNA for the CDR3: TGTGCCAGCAGTTCCGGGACTAAACTCTCCTACGAGCAGTACTTC.

The chain links TRBV4-1 to TRBJ1-2; TRBD1 is a possible D gene (5 bases). Germline CDR1 is MGHRA and CDR2 is YSYEKL. V shed 4 bases and J shed 4 bases, with 19 bases lying between them. The CDR3 is 16 amino acids. CDR3: CASSRSVGARRYGYTF. CDR3 in DNA: TGCGCCAGCAGCCGGTCCGTAGGGGCGCGTCGCTATGGCTACACCTTC.

J is TRBJ2-7 and V is TRBV7-2; D gene ambiguous. This CDR3 comprises 13 residues. Trimming shortened V by 4 bases and J by 5 bases, and 12 bases separated the two germline ends. From germline, CDR1 is SGHTA and CDR2 FQGNSA. The CDR3 spells CASSSSSRHEQYF. CDR3 sequence (DNA): TGTGCCAGCAGCTCCTCAAGCCGCCACGAGCAGTACTTC.